This T cell receptor beta chain was profiled in a study of T cell repertoires in cytomegalovirus infection. The sample holds many counts of this clonotype. Its antigen is undetermined. With 4 bases removed from V and 2 bases from J, the gap between germline ends came to 16 bases. The CDR3 has 16 amino acids. The V gene's germline CDR1 is SGHVS and CDR2 FNYEAQ. Study-level points and caveats: Dominating the ex vivo response were HLA-C-restricted CMV-specific TCR beta clonotypes.

TCRdb re-called the reads with MiXCR, one entry per CDR3 protein. The sample shows approximately 250,000 distinct CDR3 sequences, approximately 6.7% of them seen only once. The receptor comes from a human donor in good health (CMV status not recorded). Some clones in this sample may be carry-over from other donors' samples. The sequenced material came from PBMCs. The chain is built from TRBV7-6 and TRBJ2-3; D uncertain. In DNA form, the CDR3 reads TGTGCCAGCAGCTCCAGGCCGCAAGGATTCACAGATACGCAGTATTTT. Encoded protein: CASSSRPQGFTDTQYF.